This T cell receptor (beta chain) was obtained from a study of STAT5B mutations in CD4+ large granular lymphocyte leukemia. This clone was counted a few times. Its target is unknown. Whole-study findings and limits: TRBV06-family usage was enriched in top patient clones (8/27) versus controls (2/35).

This was a survey-level run. Libraries were prepared by immunoSEQ multiplex PCR; TCRdb keeps only in-frame clonotypes and omits some of them. This sample carries about 33,000 clones, 81% of them seen once, and the ten largest clones take around 4.8%. The germline V gene encodes CDR1 LNHDA and CDR2 SQIVND (reference sequence). V was clipped by 4 bases and J by 5 bases; unmatched bases: 7. CDR3 length: 15 amino acids. Specimen: CD4+ T cells from blood buffy coats. The TCR comes from a human donor in good health. The chain carries TRBV19 and TRBJ1-4; 7 nucleotides align to TRBD1. The CDR3 spells CASSTRQGGNEKLFF. The CDR3 coding sequence is TGTGCCAGTAGTACCCGACAGGGCGGCAATGAAAAACTGTTTTTT.